This entry is about one T cell receptor beta chain. This sample was taken from a study of CD8 T cells in ankylosing spondylitis. Via MiXCR, TCRdb re-called the 5' RACE reads, giving one row per CDR3 protein. The sample records approximately 300,000 distinct CDR3 sequences, 20% to 25% being singletons. From germline, CDR1 is SGHTA and CDR2 FQGNSA. V was pared by 4 bases and J by 2 bases, with 10 bases of the junction left unmatched. CDR3 length: 17 amino acids. The clonotype comes from a female donor with ankylosing spondylitis or in good health (not recorded which). Specimen: blood, either unsorted or a sorted T cell fraction (not recorded which). This chain joins TRBV7-2 and TRBJ2-1; TRBD2 agrees at 8 bases. The CDR3 is CASSYRGGLAAYNEQFF. The CDR3 DNA follows: TGTGCCAGCAGCTATAGGGGTGGACTAGCAGCCTACAATGAGCAGTTCTTC.